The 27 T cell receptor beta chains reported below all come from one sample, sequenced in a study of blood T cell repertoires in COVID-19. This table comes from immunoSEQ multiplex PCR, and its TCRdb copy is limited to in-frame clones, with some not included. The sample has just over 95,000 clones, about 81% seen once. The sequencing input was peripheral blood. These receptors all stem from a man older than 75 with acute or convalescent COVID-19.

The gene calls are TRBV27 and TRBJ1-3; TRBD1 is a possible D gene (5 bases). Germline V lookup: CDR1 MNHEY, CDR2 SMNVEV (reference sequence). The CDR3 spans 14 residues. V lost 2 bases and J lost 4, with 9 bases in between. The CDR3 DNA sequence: TGTGCCAGCAGTTTAAGGGGCCCCGGAAACACCATATATTTT. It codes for CASSLRGPGNTIYF.

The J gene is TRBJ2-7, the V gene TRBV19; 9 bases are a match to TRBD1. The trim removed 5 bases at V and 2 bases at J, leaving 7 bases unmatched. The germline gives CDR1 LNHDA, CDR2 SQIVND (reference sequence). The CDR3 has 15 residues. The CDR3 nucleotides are TGTGCCAGTAGTCAAAGACAGGGGGGCACCTACGAGCAGTACTTC. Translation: CASSQRQGGTYEQYF.

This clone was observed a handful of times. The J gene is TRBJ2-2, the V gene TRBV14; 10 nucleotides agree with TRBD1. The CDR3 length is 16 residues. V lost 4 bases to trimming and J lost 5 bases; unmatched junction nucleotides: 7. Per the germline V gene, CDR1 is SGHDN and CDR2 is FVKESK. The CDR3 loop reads CASSPAMGQGTGELFF. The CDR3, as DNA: TGTGCCAGCAGCCCTGCTATGGGACAGGGGACCGGGGAGCTGTTTTTT.

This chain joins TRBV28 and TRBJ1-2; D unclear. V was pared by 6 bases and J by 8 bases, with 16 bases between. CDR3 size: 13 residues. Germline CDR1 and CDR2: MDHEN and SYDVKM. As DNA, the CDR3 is TGTGCCAGCAGCTCCCGGGGTTGGGGAGGCTACACCTTC. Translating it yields CASSSRGWGGYTF.

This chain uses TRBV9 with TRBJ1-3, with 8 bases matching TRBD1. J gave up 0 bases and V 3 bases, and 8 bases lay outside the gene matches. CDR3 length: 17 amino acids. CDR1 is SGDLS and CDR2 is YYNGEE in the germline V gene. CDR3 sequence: CASSARQGLSSGNTIYF. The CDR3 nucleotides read TGTGCCAGCAGCGCGAGACAGGGGCTTAGCTCTGGAAACACCATATATTTT.

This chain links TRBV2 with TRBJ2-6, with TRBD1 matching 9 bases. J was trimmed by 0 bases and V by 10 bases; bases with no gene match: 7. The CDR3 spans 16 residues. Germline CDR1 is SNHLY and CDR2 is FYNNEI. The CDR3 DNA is TGTGCCAACCAGGGACAGGGAGCCTCTGGGGCCAACGTCCTGACTTTC. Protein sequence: CANQGQGASGANVLTF. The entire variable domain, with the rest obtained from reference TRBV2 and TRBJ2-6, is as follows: EPEVTQTPSHQVTQMGQEVILRCVPISNHLYFYWYRQILGQKVEFLVSFYNNEISEKSEIFDDQFSVERPDGSNFTLKIRSTKLEDSAMYFCANQGQGASGANVLTFGAGSRLTVL.

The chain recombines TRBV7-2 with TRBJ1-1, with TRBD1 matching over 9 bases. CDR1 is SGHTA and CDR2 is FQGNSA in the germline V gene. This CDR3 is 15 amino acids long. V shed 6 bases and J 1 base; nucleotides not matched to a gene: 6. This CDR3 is CASRPDRGANTEAFF. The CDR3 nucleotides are TGTGCCAGCAGACCCGACAGGGGGGCGAACACTGAAGCTTTCTTT.

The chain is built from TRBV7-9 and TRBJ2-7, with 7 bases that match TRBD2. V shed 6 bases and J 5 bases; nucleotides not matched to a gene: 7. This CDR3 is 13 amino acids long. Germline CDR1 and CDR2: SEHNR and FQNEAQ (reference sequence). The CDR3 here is CASRGGATDEQYF. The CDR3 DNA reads TGTGCCAGCAGGGGAGGGGCTACGGACGAGCAGTACTTC.

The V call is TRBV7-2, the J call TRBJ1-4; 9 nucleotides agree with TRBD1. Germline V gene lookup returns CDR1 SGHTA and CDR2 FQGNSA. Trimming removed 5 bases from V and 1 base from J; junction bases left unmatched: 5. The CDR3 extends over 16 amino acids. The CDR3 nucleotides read TGTGCCAGCAGCGAACAGGGGGCTCAAACTAATGAAAAACTGTTTTTT. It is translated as CASSEQGAQTNEKLFF.

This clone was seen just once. CDR3 bases: TGCGCCAGCAGCACGCCACAGGGAAAGTTAACAGATACGCAGTATTTT. Residues: CASSTPQGKLTDTQYF. This chain links TRBV5-1 with TRBJ2-3; D perhaps matches TRBD1 (6 bases). V lost 4 bases, J lost 3 bases, and 18 bases lay in between. This CDR3 has 16 amino acids. Looked up from germline, CDR1 is SGHRS and CDR2 is YFSETQ.

Here the CDR3 reads CASRRLEAELFF. The CDR3 coding sequence is TGTGCCAGCAGGAGACTTGAGGCGGAGCTGTTTTTT. The chain joins TRBV6-6 to TRBJ2-2; D is uncertain. This CDR3 contains 12 residues. Germline lookup yields CDR1 MNHNY and CDR2 SVGAGI (reference sequence). The V end lost 6 bases, the J end lost 10 bases, and 12 bases lay between the germline ends.

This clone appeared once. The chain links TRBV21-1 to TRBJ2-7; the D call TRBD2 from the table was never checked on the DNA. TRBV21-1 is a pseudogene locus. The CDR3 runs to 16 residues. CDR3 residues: CASSKGVRVRAYEQYF. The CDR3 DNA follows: TGTGCCAGCAGCAAAGGAGTACGCGTTCGTGCCTACGAGCAGTACTTC.

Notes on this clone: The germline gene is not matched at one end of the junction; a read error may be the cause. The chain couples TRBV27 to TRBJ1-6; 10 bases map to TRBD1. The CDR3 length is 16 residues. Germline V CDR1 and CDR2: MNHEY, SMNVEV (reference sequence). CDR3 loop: CASSWGTGAYNSPLHF. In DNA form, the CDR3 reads TGTGCCAGCAGTTGGGGGACAGGGGCCTACAATTCACCCCTCCACTTT.

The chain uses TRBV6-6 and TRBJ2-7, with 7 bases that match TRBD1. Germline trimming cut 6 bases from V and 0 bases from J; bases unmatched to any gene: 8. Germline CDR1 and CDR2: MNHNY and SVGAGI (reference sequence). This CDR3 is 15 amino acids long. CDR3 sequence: CASSLGQSGSYEQYF. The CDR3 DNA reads TGTGCCAGCAGCCTGGGACAGTCGGGCTCCTACGAGCAGTACTTC.

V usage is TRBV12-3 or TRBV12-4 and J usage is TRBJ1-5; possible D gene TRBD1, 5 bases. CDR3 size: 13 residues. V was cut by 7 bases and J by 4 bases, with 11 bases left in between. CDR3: CASTPGGNQPQHF. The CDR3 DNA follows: TGTGCCAGCACCCCGGGGGGGAATCAGCCCCAGCATTTT.

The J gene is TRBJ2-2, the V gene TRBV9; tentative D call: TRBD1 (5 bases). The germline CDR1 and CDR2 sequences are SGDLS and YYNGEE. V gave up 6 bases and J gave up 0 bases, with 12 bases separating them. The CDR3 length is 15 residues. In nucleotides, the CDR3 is TGTGCCAGCAACTTTGGACACGCGAACACCGGGGAGCTGTTTTTT. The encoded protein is CASNFGHANTGELFF.

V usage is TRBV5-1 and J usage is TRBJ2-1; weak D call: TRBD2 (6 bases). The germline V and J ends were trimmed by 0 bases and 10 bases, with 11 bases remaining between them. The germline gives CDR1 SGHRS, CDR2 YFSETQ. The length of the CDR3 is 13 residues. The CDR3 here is CASSLALGGEQFF. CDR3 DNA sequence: TGCGCCAGCAGCTTGGCCCTGGGGGGAGAGCAGTTCTTC.

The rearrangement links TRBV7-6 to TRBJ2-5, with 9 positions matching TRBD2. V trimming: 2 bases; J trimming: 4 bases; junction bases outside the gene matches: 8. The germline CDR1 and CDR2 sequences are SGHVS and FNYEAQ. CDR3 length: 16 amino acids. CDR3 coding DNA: TGTGCCAGCAGCTTACTGACTAGCGGACCGGGAGAGACCCAGTACTTC. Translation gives CASSLLTSGPGETQYF.

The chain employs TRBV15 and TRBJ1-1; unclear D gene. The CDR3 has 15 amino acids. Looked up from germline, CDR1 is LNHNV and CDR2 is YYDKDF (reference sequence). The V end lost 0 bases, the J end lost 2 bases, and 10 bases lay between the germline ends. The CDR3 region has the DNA TGTGCCACCAGCAGAGATCTAAACAGAAACACTGAAGCTTTCTTT. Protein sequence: CATSRDLNRNTEAFF.

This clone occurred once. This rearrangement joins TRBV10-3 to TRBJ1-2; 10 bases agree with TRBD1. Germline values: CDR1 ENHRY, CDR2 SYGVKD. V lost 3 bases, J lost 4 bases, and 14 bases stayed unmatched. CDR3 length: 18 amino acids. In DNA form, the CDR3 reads TGTGCCATCAGTGACCTCCGGGACAGGGGCCGTTTGGGCTATGGCTACACCTTC. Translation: CAISDLRDRGRLGYGYTF.

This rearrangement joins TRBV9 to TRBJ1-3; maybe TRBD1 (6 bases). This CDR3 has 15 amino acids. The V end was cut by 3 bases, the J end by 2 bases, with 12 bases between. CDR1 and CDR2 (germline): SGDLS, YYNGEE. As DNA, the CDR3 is TGTGCCAGCAGCGCCCAGACAGGACCTGGAAACACCATATATTTT. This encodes CASSAQTGPGNTIYF.

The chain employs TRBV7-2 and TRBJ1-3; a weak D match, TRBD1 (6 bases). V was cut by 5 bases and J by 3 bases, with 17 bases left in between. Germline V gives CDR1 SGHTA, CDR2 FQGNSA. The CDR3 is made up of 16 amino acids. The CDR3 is CASSVTPGVVGNTIYF. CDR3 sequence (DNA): TGTGCCAGCAGCGTAACCCCAGGGGTGGTTGGAAACACCATATATTTT.

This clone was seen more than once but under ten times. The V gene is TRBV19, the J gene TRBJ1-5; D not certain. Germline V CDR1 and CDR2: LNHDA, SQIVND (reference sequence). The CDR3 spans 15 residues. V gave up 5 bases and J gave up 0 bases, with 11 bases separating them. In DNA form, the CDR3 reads TGTGCCAGTAGTCGGGAAACTCTTAGCAATCAGCCCCAGCATTTT. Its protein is CASSRETLSNQPQHF. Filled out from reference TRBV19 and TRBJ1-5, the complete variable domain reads DGGITQSPKYLFRKEGQNVTLSCEQNLNHDAMYWYRQDPGQGLRLIYYSQIVNDFQKGDIAEGYSVSREKKESFPLTVTSAQKNPTAFYLCASSRETLSNQPQHFGDGTRLSIL.

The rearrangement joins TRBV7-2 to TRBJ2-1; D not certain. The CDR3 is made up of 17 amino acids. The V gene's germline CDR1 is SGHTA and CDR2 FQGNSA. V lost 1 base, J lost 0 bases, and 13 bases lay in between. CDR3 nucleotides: TGTGCCAGCAGCTTAGGAGTTGGGCCGAGCTCCTACAATGAGCAGTTCTTC. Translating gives CASSLGVGPSSYNEQFF.

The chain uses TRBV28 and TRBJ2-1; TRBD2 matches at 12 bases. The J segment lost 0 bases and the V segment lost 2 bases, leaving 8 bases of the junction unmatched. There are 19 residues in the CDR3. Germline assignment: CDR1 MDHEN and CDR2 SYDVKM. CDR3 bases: TGTGCCAGCAGTTTAGTGGGACTAGCGGGTGGAAGCTCCTACAATGAGCAGTTCTTC. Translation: CASSLVGLAGGSSYNEQFF. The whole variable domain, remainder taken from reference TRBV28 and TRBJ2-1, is DVKVTQSSRYLVKRTGEKVFLECVQDMDHENMFWYRQDPGLGLRLIYFSYDVKMKEKGDIPEGYSVSREKKERFSLILESASTNQTSMYLCASSLVGLAGGSSYNEQFFGPGTRLTVL.

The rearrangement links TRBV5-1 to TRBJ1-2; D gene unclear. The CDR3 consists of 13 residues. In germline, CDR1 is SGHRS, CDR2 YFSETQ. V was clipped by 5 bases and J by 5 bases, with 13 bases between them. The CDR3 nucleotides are TGCGCCAGCAGTCCCGGTAGCCTGTATGGCTACACCTTC. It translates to CASSPGSLYGYTF. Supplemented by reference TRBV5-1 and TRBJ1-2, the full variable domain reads KAGVTQTPRYLIKTRGQQVTLSCSPISGHRSVSWYQQTPGQGLQFLFEYFSETQRNKGNFPGRFSGRQFSNSRSEMNVSTLELGDSALYLCASSPGSLYGYTFGSGTRLTVV.

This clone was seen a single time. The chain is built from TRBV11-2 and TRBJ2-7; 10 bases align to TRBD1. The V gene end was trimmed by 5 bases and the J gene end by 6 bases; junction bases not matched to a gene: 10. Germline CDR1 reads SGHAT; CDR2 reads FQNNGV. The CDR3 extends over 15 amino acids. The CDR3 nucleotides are TGTGCCAGCAGCCCCACGGGACAGGGGATCCTCGAGCAGTACTTC. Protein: CASSPTGQGILEQYF.